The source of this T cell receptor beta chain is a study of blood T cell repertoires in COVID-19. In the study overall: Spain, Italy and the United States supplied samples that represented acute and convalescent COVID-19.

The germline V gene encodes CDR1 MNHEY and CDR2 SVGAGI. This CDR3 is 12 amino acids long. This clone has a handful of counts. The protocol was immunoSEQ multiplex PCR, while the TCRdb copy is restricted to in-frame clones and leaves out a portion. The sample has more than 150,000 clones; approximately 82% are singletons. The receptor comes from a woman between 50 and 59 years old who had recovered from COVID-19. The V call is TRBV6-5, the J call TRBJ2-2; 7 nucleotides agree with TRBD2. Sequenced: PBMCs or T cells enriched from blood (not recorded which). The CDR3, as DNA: TGTGGGGGAGGGTCGAACACCGGGGAGCTGTTTTTT. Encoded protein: CGGGSNTGELFF.